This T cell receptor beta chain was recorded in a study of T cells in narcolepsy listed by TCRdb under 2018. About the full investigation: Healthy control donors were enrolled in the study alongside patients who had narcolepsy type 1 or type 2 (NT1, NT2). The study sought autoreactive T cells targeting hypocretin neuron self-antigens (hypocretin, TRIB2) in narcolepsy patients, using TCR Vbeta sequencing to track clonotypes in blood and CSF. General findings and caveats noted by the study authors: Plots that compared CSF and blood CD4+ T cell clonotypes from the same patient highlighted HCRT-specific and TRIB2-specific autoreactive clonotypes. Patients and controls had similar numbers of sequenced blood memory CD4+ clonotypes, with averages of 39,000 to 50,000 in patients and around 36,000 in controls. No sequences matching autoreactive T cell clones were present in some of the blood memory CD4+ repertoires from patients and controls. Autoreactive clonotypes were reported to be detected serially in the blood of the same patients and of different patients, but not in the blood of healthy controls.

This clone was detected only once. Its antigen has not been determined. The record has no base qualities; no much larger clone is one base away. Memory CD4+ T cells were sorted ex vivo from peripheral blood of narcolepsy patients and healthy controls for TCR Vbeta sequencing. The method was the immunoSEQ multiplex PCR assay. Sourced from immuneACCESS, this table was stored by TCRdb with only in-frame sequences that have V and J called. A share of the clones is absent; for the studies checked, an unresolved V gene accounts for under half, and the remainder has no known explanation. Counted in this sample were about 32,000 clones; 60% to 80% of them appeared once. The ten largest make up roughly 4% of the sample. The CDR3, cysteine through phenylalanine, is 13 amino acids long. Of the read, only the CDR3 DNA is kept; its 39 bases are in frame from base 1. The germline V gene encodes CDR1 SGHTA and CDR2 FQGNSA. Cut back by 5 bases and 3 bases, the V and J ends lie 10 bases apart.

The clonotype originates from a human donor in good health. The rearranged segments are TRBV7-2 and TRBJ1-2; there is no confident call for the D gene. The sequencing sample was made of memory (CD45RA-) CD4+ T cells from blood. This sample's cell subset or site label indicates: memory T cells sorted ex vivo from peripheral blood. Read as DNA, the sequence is TGTGCCAGCAGCCAAGACGTATACTATGGCTACACCTTC. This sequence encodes CASSQDVYYGYTF.